Listed below are T cell receptor beta chains from one sample, sequenced in a study of blood T cell repertoires in COVID-19. The protocol was immunoSEQ multiplex PCR, while the TCRdb copy is restricted to in-frame clones and leaves out a portion. The data show under 200,000 clones, roughly 80% seen once. Sequenced: peripheral blood. Receptor source: a woman older than 75 with COVID-19, enrolled during active disease. Each CDR3 is given with its conserved first and last residue. The D gene is left open where the match is weak. The size entry is marked missing in some rows and otherwise reads once, few, many or a size class.

.	.	TRBV4-1	TRBJ1-2	TGCGCCAGCAGCCAAGATAGAACAGGCCGCTATGGCTACACCTTC	CASSQDRTGRYGYTF
TRBD1	.	TRBV5-1	TRBJ2-7	TGCGCCAGCAGCTTGGTCAGACAGGGTTACGAGCAGTACTTC	CASSLVRQGYEQYF
TRBD1	.	TRBV7-9	TRBJ2-5	TGTGCCAGCTCCGCATCAGGGGGCCAAGAGACCCAGTACTTC	CASSASGGQETQYF
TRBD2	.	TRBV27	TRBJ2-7	TGTGCCAGCAGTCCCACAGCGGGATACTCCTACGAGCAGTACTTC	CASSPTAGYSYEQYF
TRBD2	.	TRBV2	TRBJ2-5	TGTGCCAGCAGTGAAGTGGGGACTAGCGGGGGGGAGACCCAGTACTTC	CASSEVGTSGGETQYF
.	.	TRBV19	TRBJ2-3	TGTGCCAGTAGTATAGGTGGGAGGACAGATACGCAGTATTTT	CASSIGGRTDTQYF
.	.	TRBV2	TRBJ2-1	TGTGCCAGCAGTGAGAGGACACCTAACCCGTTCTTC	CASSERTPNPFF
TRBD2	few	TRBV7-2	TRBJ2-1	TGTGCCAGCAGCTTGGGACTAGATTACGGTGAGCAGTTCTTC	CASSLGLDYGEQFF
.	.	TRBV6-5	TRBJ1-5	TGTGCCAGCACCCAGAGCGGGGTTAGCAATCAGCCCCAGCATTTT	CASTQSGVSNQPQHF
TRBD2	.	TRBV12-3/TRBV12-4	TRBJ2-7	TGTGCCAGCAGCACTACTAGCGGCTACGAGCAGTACTTC	CASSTTSGYEQYF
.	.	TRBV5-1	TRBJ2-1	TGCGCCAGCAGCTTGGAACAGGGACGCAATGAGCAGTTCTTC	CASSLEQGRNEQFF
.	.	TRBV19	TRBJ1-5	TGTGCCAGTAGTTTAGGGCAGATAAATCAGCCCCAGCATTTT	CASSLGQINQPQHF
.	.	TRBV5-1	TRBJ2-3	TGCGCCAGCAGCTCGTCACTAGCCCGCACAGATACGCAGTATTTT	CASSSSLARTDTQYF
TRBD1	.	TRBV9	TRBJ2-5	TGTGCCAGCAGCGTAGACAGGGGAGAGACCCAGTACTTC	CASSVDRGETQYF
TRBD2	.	TRBV4-1	TRBJ2-1	TGCGCCAGCAGCCAGGGGGACTACGGCGCAACCAATGAGCAGTTCTTC	CASSQGDYGATNEQFF
TRBD2	.	TRBV7-6	TRBJ2-5	TGTGCCAGCAGCTTAGTGGGGACTAACCGGCAAGAGACCCAGTACTTC	CASSLVGTNRQETQYF
.	.	TRBV3-1/TRBV3-2	TRBJ2-1	TGTGCCAGCAGCCAAGCGGCGGACTACAATGAGCAGTTCTTC	CASSQAADYNEQFF